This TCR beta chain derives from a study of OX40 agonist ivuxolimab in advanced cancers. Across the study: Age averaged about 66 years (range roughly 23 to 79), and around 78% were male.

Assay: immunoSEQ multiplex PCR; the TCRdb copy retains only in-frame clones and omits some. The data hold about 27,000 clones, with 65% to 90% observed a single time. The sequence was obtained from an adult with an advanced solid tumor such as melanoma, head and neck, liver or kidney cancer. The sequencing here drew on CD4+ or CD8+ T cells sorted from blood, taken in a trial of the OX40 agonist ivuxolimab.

The CDR3 DNA sequence: TGTGCCAGCCGTGAACCGGGACTAGCGGGAGTCGAGCAGTACTTC. This encodes CASREPGLAGVEQYF. The chain employs TRBV28 and TRBJ2-7; 14 bases align to TRBD2. The V segment lost 8 bases and the J segment 6 bases; nucleotides outside the gene matches: 9. The germline gives CDR1 MDHEN, CDR2 SYDVKM. The length of the CDR3 is 15 residues.